Following are 10 T cell receptor beta chains from one sample sequenced in a study of T cell changes during pregnancy in multiple sclerosis. Generated by immunoSEQ multiplex PCR, the TCRdb table keeps only in-frame clones and is missing some. This sample has fewer than 70,000 clones, with 92% found just once. This sample comprised peripheral blood, obtained in the second trimester of pregnancy. The receptors come from a female donor with multiple sclerosis, enrolled in a pregnancy study.

This chain links TRBV4-3 with TRBJ2-1; TRBD2 agrees at 9 bases. The germline V gene has CDR1 LGHNA and CDR2 YSLEER. The junction had 10 bases not matched to a gene; V was cut back by 3 bases and J by 4 bases. The CDR3 totals 17 residues. CDR3: CASSQGLAGGEYNEQFF. CDR3 in DNA: TGCGCCAGCAGCCAGGGGCTTGCGGGAGGGGAATACAATGAGCAGTTCTTC.

This chain connects TRBV6-1 to TRBJ2-5; maybe TRBD1 (5 bases). Germline V gives CDR1 MNHNS, CDR2 SASEGT. V lost 8 bases to trimming and J lost 5 bases, with 12 bases between them. This CDR3 region has 12 residues. The CDR3 spells CASRAPGETQYF. DNA for the CDR3: TGTGCCAGCCGAGCACCAGGGGAGACCCAGTACTTC.

This sequence joins TRBV7-9 and TRBJ1-1; 10 positions match TRBD1. V lost 8 bases, J lost 1 base, and 4 bases stayed unmatched. The V gene's germline CDR1 is SEHNR and CDR2 FQNEAQ (reference sequence). There are 14 residues in the CDR3. CDR3 bases: TGTGCCAGCCGGGACAGGGGAAGGAACACTGAAGCTTTCTTT. Translating it yields CASRDRGRNTEAFF.

The CDR3: CASSFHSGLAGDYNEQFF. For the CDR3, the DNA is TGTGCCAGCAGCTTTCATTCTGGACTAGCGGGAGACTACAATGAGCAGTTCTTC. The chain is built from TRBV7-2 and TRBJ2-1, with TRBD2 matching over 13 bases. The germline gives CDR1 SGHTA, CDR2 FQGNSA. The CDR3 extends over 18 amino acids. The ends lost 3 bases at V and 3 bases at J; junction bases unmatched: 8.

The count of this clone is one. The CDR3 coding sequence is TGTGCCAGCAGCTTAGGGCCGGGAGTCGCCTACGAGCAGTACTTC. Protein sequence: CASSLGPGVAYEQYF. The V and J genes are TRBV13 and TRBJ2-7, with D tentatively TRBD2 (6 bases). The CDR3 has 15 residues. Between the trimmed V and J ends, which lost 0 bases and 2 bases, there was a span of 11 bases. In germline, CDR1 is PRHDT, CDR2 FYEKMQ (reference sequence). The full variable domain, rest sourced from reference TRBV13 and TRBJ2-7, is AAGVIQSPRHLIKEKRETATLKCYPIPRHDTVYWYQQGPGQDPQFLISFYEKMQSDKGSIPDRFSAQQFSDYHSELNMSSLELGDSALYFCASSLGPGVAYEQYFGPGTRLTVT.

The J gene is TRBJ2-1, the V gene TRBV13; 11 nucleotides agree with TRBD2. Trimming cost V 2 bases and J 3 bases; bases outside gene matches: 3. CDR3 length: 16 residues. Per the germline V gene, CDR1 is PRHDT and CDR2 is FYEKMQ (reference sequence). In DNA form, the CDR3 reads TGTGCCAGCAGCTTACCAGGACTAGCGGGCTACAATGAGCAGTTCTTC. It specifies CASSLPGLAGYNEQFF.

This clone was seen once. J is TRBJ2-5 and V is TRBV2; 11 nucleotides align to TRBD2. The V segment lost 8 bases and the J segment 0 bases; nucleotides outside the gene matches: 5. This CDR3 has 15 amino acids. The V gene's germline CDR1 is SNHLY and CDR2 FYNNEI. The CDR3 nucleotides read TGTGCCAGCTCCGGGACTAGCGGAAACCAAGAGACCCAGTACTTC. Translated: CASSGTSGNQETQYF.

The gene calls are TRBV7-2 and TRBJ1-2; unclear D gene. V was shortened by 1 base and J by 7 bases, with 13 bases between the two germline ends. The CDR3 is 14 amino acids. The germline gives CDR1 SGHTA, CDR2 FQGNSA. The CDR3 region is CASSLDASGSGYTF. CDR3 nucleotide sequence: TGTGCCAGCAGCTTAGACGCCTCGGGGTCTGGCTACACCTTC.

The rearrangement joins TRBV27 to TRBJ2-5; 12 nucleotides match TRBD2. The CDR3 consists of 18 residues. CDR1 is MNHEY and CDR2 is SMNVEV in the germline V gene (reference sequence). The ends lost 5 bases at V and 3 bases at J; junction bases unmatched: 13. CDR3 in DNA: TGTGCCAGCAGTCCTCGCACAGCTAGCGGGAGGGCAAAAGAGACCCAGTACTTC. The encoded protein is CASSPRTASGRAKETQYF.

The chain uses TRBV14 and TRBJ2-7; 8 positions match TRBD2. The CDR3 has 15 residues. V dropped 3 bases and J dropped 5; count of bases not matched to a gene: 9. Germline CDR1 reads SGHDN; CDR2 reads FVKESK. For the CDR3, the DNA is TGTGCCAGCAGCCACTTCGGGGGGGCCATCGACGAGCAGTACTTC. Its protein is CASSHFGGAIDEQYF.